Each of the 32 T cell receptor beta chains below was sequenced from the same sample in a study of blood T cell repertoires in COVID-19. Sequenced by immunoSEQ multiplex PCR; TCRdb stores in-frame clones only, minus some. The table has under 200,000 clones, roughly 86% seen once; the top ten hold about 1.6%. Sequencing was performed on peripheral blood. The receptors were gathered from a man between 18 and 29 years old with active or convalescent COVID-19.

The chain couples TRBV12-3 or TRBV12-4 to TRBJ2-7; TRBD1 is a possible D gene (5 bases). V was pared by 5 bases and J by 2 bases, with 7 bases between. The CDR3 totals 12 residues. The CDR3: CASSQGPYEQYF. CDR3 coding DNA: TGTGCCAGCAGTCAGGGTCCCTACGAGCAGTACTTC.

V is TRBV19 and J is TRBJ1-1; D is uncertain. CDR3 length: 16 residues. Per germline, CDR1 LNHDA and CDR2 SQIVND (reference sequence). Trimming pared 6 bases from V and 0 bases from J, leaving 17 bases between. The CDR3 nucleotides read TGTGCCAGTAGACGTCTAACGGGAAATTTGAACACTGAAGCTTTCTTT. It is translated as CASRRLTGNLNTEAFF.

V gene TRBV9 combines with J gene TRBJ1-5; perhaps TRBD1 as D (6 bases). V gave up 0 bases and J gave up 12 bases, with 16 bases separating them. Germline V gives CDR1 SGDLS, CDR2 YYNGEE. This CDR3 is 14 amino acids long. The CDR3 nucleotides read TGTGCCAGCAGCGTAGACGACACCCCCAGGGGCCAGCATTTT. Protein: CASSVDDTPRGQHF.

This clone turned up a few times. J is TRBJ2-7 and V is TRBV5-1; the D gene is possibly TRBD1 (6 bases). CDR3 length: 13 residues. The V end was cut by 0 bases, the J end by 2 bases, with 6 bases between. Germline assignment: CDR1 SGHRS and CDR2 YFSETQ. The CDR3 DNA sequence: TGCGCCAGCAGCTTGGACAGGGCCTACGAGCAGTACTTC. Its translation is CASSLDRAYEQYF.

This clone was picked up one time. The rearrangement joins TRBV19 to TRBJ2-1; maybe TRBD1 (6 bases). Germline lookup yields CDR1 LNHDA and CDR2 SQIVND (reference sequence). Between the trimmed V and J ends, which lost 5 bases and 0 bases, there was a span of 11 bases. CDR3 size: 15 residues. The CDR3 spells CASSVTGSSYNEQFF. The CDR3 DNA sequence: TGTGCCAGTAGTGTCACAGGGAGCTCCTACAATGAGCAGTTCTTC.

This clone was detected only once. This chain uses TRBV3-1 (or the pseudogene TRBV3-2) with TRBJ2-1; D is possibly TRBD1 (6 bases). The V gene lost 4 bases and the J gene lost 4 bases, with 14 bases spanning the gap. The length of the CDR3 is 15 residues. Germline CDR1 reads LGHDT; CDR2 reads YNNKEL (reference sequence). The CDR3 region is CASSPDRNLYNEQFF. For the CDR3, the DNA is TGTGCCAGCAGCCCAGACAGGAACCTGTACAATGAGCAGTTCTTC.

The J gene is TRBJ1-6, the V gene TRBV6-1; D perhaps matches TRBD1 (5 bases). Germline CDR1 and CDR2: MNHNS and SASEGT. V was pared by 3 bases and J by 8 bases, with 14 bases between. The CDR3 sequence is 15 residues long. In DNA, the CDR3 is TGTGCCAGCAGTGAGGGGCCAGGGCCTTATTCACCCCTCCACTTT. Translation: CASSEGPGPYSPLHF.

This sequence joins TRBV18 and TRBJ1-1; 8 bases line up with TRBD1. The V gene's germline CDR1 is KGHSH and CDR2 LQKENI. With V trimmed by 6 bases and J by 5 bases, 8 bases remained unmatched. CDR3 length: 14 amino acids. CDR3: CASSPGWTGTEAFF. CDR3 DNA: TGTGCCAGCTCCCCCGGTTGGACAGGGACTGAAGCTTTCTTT. Supplemented by reference TRBV18 and TRBJ1-1, the full variable domain reads NAGVMQNPRHLVRRRGQEARLRCSPMKGHSHVYWYRQLPEEGLKFMVYLQKENIIDESGMPKERFSAEFPKEGPSILRIQQVVRGDSAAYFCASSPGWTGTEAFFGQGTRLTVV.

This sequence joins TRBV6-6 and TRBJ2-1; 7 bases are shared with TRBD2. The CDR3 length is 14 residues. The germline V gene has CDR1 MNHNY and CDR2 SVGAGI (reference sequence). The V segment lost 6 bases and the J segment 10 bases; nucleotides outside the gene matches: 12. In DNA, the CDR3 is TGTGCCAGCAGGGGGGAGGGCTCCACCTTCGAGCAGTTCTTC. It specifies CASRGEGSTFEQFF.

The J gene is TRBJ2-1, the V gene TRBV7-8; 8 bases align to TRBD1. The CDR3 loop spans 15 amino acids. Germline CDR1 is SGHVS and CDR2 is FQNEAQ. J gave up 5 bases and V 6 bases, and 9 bases lay outside the gene matches. For the CDR3, the DNA is TGTGCCAGCAGGGCAAGGACAGGGAGAAACAATGAGCAGTTCTTC. Translation: CASRARTGRNNEQFF. Full variable domain (missing parts from reference TRBV7-8 and TRBJ2-1): GAGVSQSPRYKVAKRGQDVALRCDPISGHVSLFWYQQALGQGPEFLTYFQNEAQLDKSGLPSDRFFAERPEGSVSTLKIQRTQQEDSAVYLCASRARTGRNNEQFFGPGTRLTVL.

This chain links TRBV7-6 with TRBJ2-5; the match to TRBD1 covers 9 bases. Germline values: CDR1 SGHVS, CDR2 FNYEAQ. The CDR3 has 16 amino acids. Germline trimming cut 4 bases from V and 1 base from J; bases unmatched to any gene: 7. DNA of the CDR3: TGTGCCAGCAGCTCACTGACAGGGGGTATCCAAGAGACCCAGTACTTC. Protein sequence: CASSSLTGGIQETQYF.

V and J are TRBV4-1 and TRBJ2-2; D remains unclear. In germline, CDR1 is MGHRA, CDR2 YSYEKL. Trimming shortened V by 1 base and J by 0 bases, and 6 bases separated the two germline ends. The CDR3 sequence is 15 residues long. The CDR3 region has the DNA TGCGCCAGCAGCCAAGTACTAACGAACACCGGGGAGCTGTTTTTT. Encoded protein: CASSQVLTNTGELFF.

The rearrangement uses TRBV27 and TRBJ2-7; 8 nucleotides line up with TRBD1. V was pared by 5 bases and J by 0 bases, with 9 bases of the junction left unmatched. The CDR3 runs to 16 residues. CDR1 is MNHEY and CDR2 is SMNVEV in the germline V gene (reference sequence). The CDR3 DNA is TGTGCCAGCAGTGAGCACAGGGGGACCAGCTCCTACGAGCAGTACTTC. Protein product: CASSEHRGTSSYEQYF.

The gene calls are TRBV5-1 and TRBJ1-1; 7 bases are a match to TRBD1. The CDR3 covers 15 residues. V dropped 7 bases and J dropped 4; count of bases not matched to a gene: 13. Germline V gives CDR1 SGHRS, CDR2 YFSETQ. CDR3 in DNA: TGCGCCAGCCGCACTCGATCACAGGGGCTCACTGAAGCTTTCTTT. Translated, it gives CASRTRSQGLTEAFF.

V gene TRBV7-2 combines with J gene TRBJ2-2; 7 bases are a match to TRBD1. This CDR3 has 15 residues. With 6 bases clipped from V and 3 bases from J, the junction kept 7 bases outside the gene matches. CDR1 and CDR2 (germline): SGHTA, FQGNSA. CDR3 region: CASSRRGGDTGELFF. CDR3 nucleotide sequence: TGTGCCAGCAGTCGGAGAGGGGGCGACACCGGGGAGCTGTTTTTT.

The chain combines TRBV10-3 with TRBJ1-1; no clear D. There are 14 residues in the CDR3. Trimming removed 10 bases at V and 0 bases at J, with 15 bases between. Germline loops: CDR1 ENHRY, CDR2 SYGVKD. CDR3 sequence (DNA): TGTGCCACCGGACGGGATTCTGTGAACACTGAAGCTTTCTTT. Translating it yields CATGRDSVNTEAFF.

The rearrangement uses TRBV5-4 and TRBJ2-3, with TRBD1 as a possible D gene (6 bases). The CDR3 has 13 amino acids. V gave up 2 bases and J gave up 4 bases, with 8 bases separating them. Germline values: CDR1 SGHNT, CDR2 YYREEE (reference sequence). Here the CDR3 reads CASSLQGPDTQYF. Here the CDR3 DNA reads TGTGCCAGCAGCTTACAGGGCCCAGATACGCAGTATTTT.

The gene calls are TRBV7-9 and TRBJ2-7, with D possibly TRBD2 on 5 matching bases. Trimming took off 0 bases at V and 6 bases at J, with 12 bases between the two ends. The CDR3 runs 14 residues. Germline V lookup: CDR1 SEHNR, CDR2 FQNEAQ (reference sequence). The DNA of the CDR3 is TGTGCCAGCAGCTTAGCGGGTCTAGCTGTCGAGCAGTACTTC. Protein product: CASSLAGLAVEQYF.

The chain couples TRBV7-9 to TRBJ2-3, with D perhaps TRBD1 (6 bases). The CDR3 has 12 amino acids. Germline CDR1 is SEHNR and CDR2 is FQNEAQ (reference sequence). Between the trimmed V and J ends, which lost 5 bases and 5 bases, there was a span of 8 bases. CDR3 sequence (DNA): TGTGCCAGCAGCCCGGGACAAGATACGCAGTATTTT. Protein sequence: CASSPGQDTQYF.

The J gene is TRBJ1-2, the V gene TRBV6-5, with 7 bases identical to TRBD1. Losses at the gene ends were 8 bases for V and 8 bases for J; bases not matched to a gene: 5. Germline CDR1 reads MNHEY; CDR2 reads SVGAGI. The CDR3 is 11 amino acids. The CDR3 DNA is TGTGCCAGCGGAACAGGGGTCGGCTACACCTTC. Translation gives CASGTGVGYTF.

CDR3 amino acids: CASSERGNTEAFF. CDR3 sequence (DNA): TGTGCCAGCAGTGAACGCGGGAACACTGAAGCTTTCTTT. V is TRBV6-1 and J is TRBJ1-1, with D unclear. The CDR3 is 13 residues long. Germline V gene sequence: CDR1 MNHNS, CDR2 SASEGT. Between the trimmed V and J ends, which lost 2 bases and 1 base, there was a span of 5 bases.

This clone was seen a single time. The genes are TRBV10-3 and TRBJ2-7; 14 bases agree with TRBD2. The germline gives CDR1 ENHRY, CDR2 SYGVKD. The CDR3 is made up of 14 amino acids. J was trimmed by 5 bases and V by 10 bases; bases with no gene match: 7. The chain's CDR3 is CATMGLAGDNEQYF. The CDR3 DNA reads as TGTGCCACCATGGGACTAGCGGGAGACAACGAGCAGTACTTC.

This chain connects TRBV27 to TRBJ1-1; D perhaps matches TRBD1 (6 bases). Trimming pared 2 bases from V and 2 bases from J, leaving 12 bases between. The CDR3 is 15 amino acids. Germline V gene sequence: CDR1 MNHEY, CDR2 SMNVEV (reference sequence). CDR3 sequence reads: CASSLGAGANTEAFF. The CDR3 bases are TGTGCCAGCAGTTTAGGTGCAGGGGCCAACACTGAAGCTTTCTTT.

The gene calls are TRBV5-1 and TRBJ2-3; 9 nucleotides agree with TRBD2. This CDR3 region has 15 residues. CDR1 is SGHRS and CDR2 is YFSETQ in the germline V gene. After removal of 4 bases from V and 4 bases from J, the junction contained 7 bases not matched to a gene. CDR3 coding DNA: TGCGCCAGCAGCCAACTAGCGGGTCGGCCAGATACGCAGTATTTT. Translated: CASSQLAGRPDTQYF. Full variable domain (missing parts from reference TRBV5-1 and TRBJ2-3): KAGVTQTPRYLIKTRGQQVTLSCSPISGHRSVSWYQQTPGQGLQFLFEYFSETQRNKGNFPGRFSGRQFSNSRSEMNVSTLELGDSALYLCASSQLAGRPDTQYFGPGTRLTVL.

The V call is TRBV5-1, the J call TRBJ1-4, with 10 positions matching TRBD1. CDR1 and CDR2 (germline): SGHRS, YFSETQ. The CDR3 spans 14 residues. V was clipped by 4 bases and J by 5 bases; unmatched bases: 2. CDR3 nucleotides: TGCGCCAGCAGCGAGGGACAGGGGAATGAAAAACTGTTTTTT. This codes for CASSEGQGNEKLFF.

The chain employs TRBV24-1 and TRBJ2-1; D is unresolved. The CDR3 is 12 amino acids. The germline V gene encodes CDR1 KGHDR and CDR2 SFDVKD. Between the trimmed V and J ends, which lost 5 bases and 4 bases, there was a span of 5 bases. The CDR3, as DNA: TGTGCCACCAGTGGGCAGTACAATGAGCAGTTCTTC. This codes for CATSGQYNEQFF.

The chain combines TRBV12-2 with TRBJ1-2; TRBD1 was called by the table and not checked on the DNA. TRBV12-2 is a known pseudogene. The CDR3 totals 15 residues. CDR3 DNA: TGTGCAAGTAGCCTACACAGGGATCGGGGCTGGGGCTACACCTTC. It translates to CASSLHRDRGWGYTF.

The count of this clone is one. The J gene is TRBJ1-3, the V gene TRBV4-2; D is ambiguous. The length of the CDR3 is 16 residues. In germline, CDR1 is LGHNA, CDR2 YNFKEQ. V lost 0 bases to trimming and J lost 2 bases, with 11 bases between them. As DNA, the CDR3 is TGTGCCAGCAGCCAAGATTGGACTCAAGCTGGAAACACCATATATTTT. Protein product: CASSQDWTQAGNTIYF.

The gene calls are TRBV6-2 or TRBV6-3 and TRBJ1-5, with D possibly being TRBD1 (5 bases). This CDR3 contains 17 residues. The V gene lost 6 bases and the J gene lost 3 bases, with 21 bases spanning the gap. Germline loops: CDR1 MNHEY, CDR2 SVGEGT. In DNA form, the CDR3 reads TGTGCCAGCAGCCCTTACCGGTCGAGACAGAACAATCAGCCCCAGCATTTT. As protein: CASSPYRSRQNNQPQHF.

For this clone: This same CDR3 is encoded by further DNA sequences in the sample. This chain connects TRBV11-2 to TRBJ1-1; tentatively, D is TRBD1 (6 bases). There are 13 residues in the CDR3. The V gene lost 0 bases and the J gene lost 4 bases, with 6 bases spanning the gap. The germline gives CDR1 SGHAT, CDR2 FQNNGV. CDR3 in amino acids: CASSLEQGTEAFF. The CDR3 DNA reads as TGTGCCAGCAGCTTAGAACAGGGCACTGAAGCTTTCTTT.

The chain is built from TRBV18 and TRBJ1-1, with D possibly matching TRBD1 (6 bases). V was clipped by 6 bases and J by 4 bases, with 18 bases between them. Germline V gene lookup returns CDR1 KGHSH and CDR2 LQKENI. The CDR3 sequence is 15 residues long. The DNA of the CDR3 is TGTGCCAGCTCGCTTTCATCGGGGACAACCACTGAAGCTTTCTTT. This encodes CASSLSSGTTTEAFF.

The chain uses TRBV4-2 and TRBJ2-2, with D possibly being TRBD2 (5 bases). The CDR3 loop spans 15 amino acids. Deletions cut 2 bases from V and 6 bases from J, with 13 bases between. The V gene's germline CDR1 is LGHNA and CDR2 YNFKEQ. The CDR3 is CASSQMRLTSGELFF. The CDR3 DNA reads as TGTGCCAGCAGCCAAATGCGACTAACCTCCGGGGAGCTGTTTTTT.